This TCR beta chain was identified in a study of blood T cell repertoires in COVID-19 (TCRdb year 2020). With regard to the full study: Samples from collaborators originated in the United States, Italy and Spain and spanned both the acute and convalescent phases of COVID-19. The material from the prospective study consisted of cDNA or gDNA derived from T cells, B-cell-depleted T cells, or PBMCs. Subjects who had been exposed to COVID-19, were actively infected with it, or had recovered from it provided the deeply sampled blood TCRbeta repertoires that made up the dataset. The repertoires were released in a freely available public database meant as a resource for research on the immune response to SARS-CoV-2. The samples were drawn from the first 160 participants of the ongoing ImmuneRACE study and from 950 to 1,500 subjects provided by 6 global collaborators. A de-identified subject ID, COVID-19 status, age in years and sex were almost always included in the sample metadata. Where available, HLA class I and class II types were obtained from metadata supplied by the sample provider rather than from assay-based typing.

Inclusive of the bounding cysteine and phenylalanine, the CDR3 is 13 residues long. The entry retains the CDR3 DNA only, 39 bases that are in frame from base 1. V is shortened by 0 bases, J by 5 bases, and the region joining them spans 7 bases. In the germline V gene, CDR1 corresponds to SGDLS and CDR2 to YYNGEE. The immunoSEQ Assay, a bias-controlled multiplex PCR, was used to amplify TCRbeta CDR3 regions from genomic DNA. Under the source paper's analysis protocol: The number of nucleated cells in each sample was estimated from the amplification of reference gene primers within the assay. Sequence reads were collapsed and filtered to measure the absolute abundance of every unique TCRbeta CDR3 rearrangement. For each sample, productive Simpson clonality was calculated by taking the square root of Simpson's diversity index across productive rearrangements. Here the immuneACCESS table is served through TCRdb, limited to in-frame sequences with V and J called. Missing clones are a known gap in these copies; in checked studies unresolved V genes cover under half, and the rest lacks a known reason. The DNA was the basis for D and trimming; V, J and clone size are from that table. Present in this sample are 40,000 to 55,000 clones, about 81% of which were seen just once. The ten largest account for about 14% of the sample.

Whole blood was collected in K2EDTA tubes by collaborating institutions according to the institutions' own protocols. For TCRbeta analysis, collaborator samples were shipped as frozen whole blood, as isolated PBMCs, or as DNA extracted from either sample type. Comments on this clone: Its recognized antigen is unknown. The input lacks base qualities; no much larger clone sits a single base away.

General findings and caveats noted by the study authors: Clinical and demographic metadata were provided uncurated, with the amount varying by source and participant.

The sequencing input was peripheral blood. The chain is encoded by TRBV9 joined to TRBJ2-3, with the D gene not confidently named. The sequence derives from a human donor with acute or convalescent COVID-19. The donor label of this sample is uncertain. The bases read TGTGCCAGCAGCGTAGTAGTACGAGATACGCAGTATTTT. It specifies CASSVVVRDTQYF.